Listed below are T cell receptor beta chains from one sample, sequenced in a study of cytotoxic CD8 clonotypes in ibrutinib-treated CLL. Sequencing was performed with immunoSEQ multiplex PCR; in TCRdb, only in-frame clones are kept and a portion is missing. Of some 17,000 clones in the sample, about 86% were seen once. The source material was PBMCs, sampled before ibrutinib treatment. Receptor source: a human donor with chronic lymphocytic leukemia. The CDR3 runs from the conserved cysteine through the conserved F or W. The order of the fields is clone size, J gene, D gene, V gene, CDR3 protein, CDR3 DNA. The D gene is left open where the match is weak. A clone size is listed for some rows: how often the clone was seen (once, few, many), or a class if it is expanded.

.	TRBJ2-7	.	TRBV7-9	CASSLQQGGYSYEQYF	TGTGCCAGCAGCTTACAGCAGGGCGGTTACTCCTACGAGCAGTACTTC
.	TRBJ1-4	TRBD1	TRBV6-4	CASSQDRCSHFNEKLFF	TGTGCCAGCAGCCAGGACAGGTGTTCGCACTTTAATGAAAAACTGTTTTTT
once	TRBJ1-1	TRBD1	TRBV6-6	CASSLGTANTEAFF	TGTGCCAGCAGCTTAGGGACAGCGAACACTGAAGCTTTCTTT
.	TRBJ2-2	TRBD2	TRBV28	CASSPSGRIGELFF	TGTGCCAGCAGTCCTAGCGGGAGGATCGGGGAGCTGTTTTTT
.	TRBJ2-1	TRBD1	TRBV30	CAWSEFGQGFF	TGTGCCTGGAGCGAGTTTGGACAGGGGTTCTTC
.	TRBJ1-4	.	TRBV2	CASLLGLGVGEKLFF	TGTGCCAGCCTTTTGGGGCTAGGGGTTGGTGAAAAACTGTTTTTT
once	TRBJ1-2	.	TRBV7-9	CASRDRGEFNYGYTF	TGTGCCAGCAGGGACAGAGGGGAGTTTAACTATGGCTACACCTTC
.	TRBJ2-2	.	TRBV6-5	CASSGNKGRTGELFF	TGTGCCAGCAGTGGTAATAAAGGGCGAACCGGGGAGCTGTTTTTT
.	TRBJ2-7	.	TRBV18	CASSLDGAYEQYF	TGTGCCAGCTCTCTCGACGGAGCCTACGAGCAGTACTTC
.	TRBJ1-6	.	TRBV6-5	CASRTGYNSPLHF	TGTGCCAGCAGGACAGGTTATAATTCACCCCTCCACTTT
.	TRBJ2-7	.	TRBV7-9	CASSSGTQAYEQYF	TGTGCCAGCAGCTCCGGGACCCAAGCCTACGAGCAGTACTTC
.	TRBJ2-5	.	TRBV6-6	CASRKQGAETQYF	TGTGCCAGCAGAAAACAGGGAGCGGAGACCCAGTACTTC
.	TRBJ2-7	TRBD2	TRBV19	CASKGLADSYEQYF	TGTGCCAGTAAGGGACTAGCGGACTCCTACGAGCAGTACTTC
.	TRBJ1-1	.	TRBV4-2	CASSQDRTGNTEAFF	TGTGCCAGCAGCCAAGATCGGACGGGGAACACTGAAGCTTTCTTT
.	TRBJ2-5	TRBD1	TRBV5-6	CASSLIGQGTTETQYF	TGTGCCAGCAGCTTGATTGGACAGGGAACGACGGAGACCCAGTACTTC
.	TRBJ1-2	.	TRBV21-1	CASSKVGQRGYTF	TGTGCCAGCAGCAAAGTCGGACAGCGGGGCTACACCTTC
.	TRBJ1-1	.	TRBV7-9	CASSLEQTGNTEAFF	TGTGCCAGCAGCTTAGAGCAGACGGGGAACACTGAAGCTTTCTTT
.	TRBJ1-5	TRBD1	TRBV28	CASSRQGGSQPQHF	TGTGCCAGCAGTCGACAGGGTGGGAGTCAGCCCCAGCATTTT
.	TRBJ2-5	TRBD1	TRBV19	CASKTRSGDETGPQETQYF	TGTGCCAGTAAAACTCGCTCCGGGGACGAGACAGGGCCACAAGAGACCCAGTACTTC
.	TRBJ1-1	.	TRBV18	CASSPLQGEAFF	TGTGCCAGCTCACCGCTACAGGGTGAAGCTTTCTTT
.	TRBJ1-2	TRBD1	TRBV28	CASSLRQGAVDGYTF	TGTGCCAGCAGTTTACGGCAGGGGGCGGTTGATGGCTACACCTTC
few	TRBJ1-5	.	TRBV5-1	CASSFEGDQPQHF	TGCGCCAGCAGCTTTGAGGGGGATCAGCCCCAGCATTTT
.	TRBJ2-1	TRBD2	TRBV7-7	CASSLDGLAGPDEQFF	TGTGCTAGCAGCTTAGACGGACTAGCGGGCCCAGATGAGCAGTTCTTC
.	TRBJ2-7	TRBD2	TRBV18	CASSTTSVTSYEQYF	TGTGCCAGCTCAACGACTAGCGTAACATCCTACGAGCAGTACTTC
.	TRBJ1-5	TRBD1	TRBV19	CASNLDRGYSNQPQHF	TGTGCCAGTAATTTAGACAGGGGTTATAGCAATCAGCCCCAGCATTTT
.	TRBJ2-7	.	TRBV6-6	CASSNLATSYEQYF	TGTGCCAGCAGTAACTTAGCGACATCCTACGAGCAGTACTTC
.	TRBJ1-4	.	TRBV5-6	CASSLTGYREKLFF	TGTGCCAGCAGCTTAACAGGGTATCGTGAAAAACTGTTTTTT
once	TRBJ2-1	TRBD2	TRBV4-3	CASSQEGDYHNEQFF	TGCGCCAGCAGCCAAGAGGGGGACTATCACAATGAGCAGTTCTTC
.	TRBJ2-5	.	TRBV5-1	CASSSYSEETQYF	TGCGCCAGCAGTAGTTACTCTGAAGAGACCCAGTACTTC
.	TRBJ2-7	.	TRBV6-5	CASSYSLISEQYF	TGTGCCAGCAGTTACTCGCTAATATCCGAGCAGTACTTC
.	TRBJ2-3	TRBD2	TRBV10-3	CAIKAGAGTDTQYF	TGTGCCATCAAAGCGGGAGCGGGAACAGATACGCAGTATTTT
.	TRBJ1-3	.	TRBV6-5	CASSNELSGNTIYF	TGTGCCAGCAGCAACGAGCTCTCTGGAAACACCATATATTTT
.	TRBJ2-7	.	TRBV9	CASSVADSPSGEQYF	TGTGCCAGCAGCGTAGCGGACAGTCCTTCTGGCGAGCAGTACTTC
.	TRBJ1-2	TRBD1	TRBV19	CASSTMTGVSGYTF	TGTGCCAGTAGTACCATGACAGGGGTGAGCGGCTACACCTTC
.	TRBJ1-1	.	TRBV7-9	CASSFGASGNTEAFF	TGTGCCAGCAGCTTTGGGGCCTCCGGGAACACTGAAGCTTTCTTT
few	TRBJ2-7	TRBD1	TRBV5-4	CASSLDRGLIYEQYF	TGTGCCAGCAGCTTGGACAGGGGGCTTATTTACGAGCAGTACTTC
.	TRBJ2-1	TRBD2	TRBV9	CASSVDRGLAGKDNEQFF	TGTGCCAGCAGCGTAGATCGGGGGTTAGCGGGGAAAGACAATGAGCAGTTCTTC
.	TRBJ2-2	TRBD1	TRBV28	CASRKDRRNTGELFF	TGTGCCAGCAGGAAGGACAGGAGAAACACCGGGGAGCTGTTTTTT
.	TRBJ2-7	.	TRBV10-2	CASSGQRSYEQYF	TGCGCCAGCAGTGGACAGCGATCCTACGAGCAGTACTTC
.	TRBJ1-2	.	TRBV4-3	CASSQGAYGYGYTF	TGCGCCAGCAGCCAAGGGGCTTACGGCTATGGCTACACCTTC
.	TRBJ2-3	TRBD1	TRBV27	CASSPRTGRDTQYF	TGTGCCAGCAGTCCGCGGACAGGCCGGGATACGCAGTATTTT
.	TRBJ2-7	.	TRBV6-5	CASSYSMGEQYF	TGTGCCAGCAGTTACTCGATGGGCGAGCAGTACTTC
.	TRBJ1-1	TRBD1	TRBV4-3	CASSQDGFRRDSEAFF	TGCGCCAGCAGCCAAGATGGTTTCAGAAGGGACAGTGAAGCTTTCTTT
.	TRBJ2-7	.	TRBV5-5	CASSPGYEQYF	TGTGCCAGCAGCCCCGGCTACGAGCAGTACTTC
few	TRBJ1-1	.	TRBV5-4	CASSSTGSTEAFF	TGTGCCAGCAGCTCTACTGGTTCCACTGAAGCTTTCTTT
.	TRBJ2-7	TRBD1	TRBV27	CASSPGTGGRWYEQYF	TGTGCCAGCAGTCCGGGGACAGGGGGCAGATGGTACGAGCAGTACTTC
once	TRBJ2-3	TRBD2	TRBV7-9	CASSLSAGGPGGRDTQYF	TGTGCCAGCAGCTTATCGGCGGGAGGGCCGGGAGGTCGAGATACGCAGTATTTT